These 14 T cell receptor beta chains share one sample of origin, sequenced in a study of T cells in Graves' hyperthyroidism and ophthalmopathy. RNA transcripts were the template for amplifying TCR beta CDR3 regions. Carried out on the TCR CDR3, a first-round RT-PCR used the HTBI primer set. TCRdb reprocessed the multiplex PCR reads with MiXCR, giving one entry per CDR3 protein. This sample has 500,000 or so distinct CDR3 sequences; more than 15% occur once, and the top ten carry 17%. The source material was blood. These receptors were obtained from a woman aged 18 to 35 with Graves' ophthalmopathy.

This clonotype was seen repeatedly, ten times or more. This chain connects TRBV28 to TRBJ1-1, with 9 bases aligning to TRBD1. This CDR3 spans 14 amino acids. Trimming removed 5 bases from V and 3 bases from J; junction bases left unmatched: 4. The V gene's germline CDR1 is MDHEN and CDR2 SYDVKM. The CDR3 reads CASSGGQGYTEAFF. For the CDR3, the DNA is TGTGCCAGCAGTGGGGGACAGGGTTACACTGAAGCTTTCTTT.

This clonotype was detected many times. This chain uses TRBV7-2 with TRBJ1-6; D not resolved. The CDR3 is made up of 14 amino acids. Trimming left V 1 base short and J 5 bases short, with 6 bases between. CDR1 is SGHTA and CDR2 is FQGNSA in the germline V gene. CDR3 sequence: CASSLGADNSPLHF. The CDR3 DNA reads TGTGCCAGCAGCTTAGGGGCGGATAATTCACCCCTCCACTTT.

This chain connects TRBV2 to TRBJ1-2; D possibly corresponds to TRBD1 (6 bases). V gave up 4 bases and J gave up 6 bases, with 12 bases separating them. Germline CDR1 and CDR2: SNHLY and FYNNEI. The CDR3 has 13 amino acids. CDR3 sequence reads: CASSAGASHGYTF. The CDR3 bases are TGTGCCAGCAGTGCGGGGGCTTCTCATGGCTACACCTTC.

This clonotype occurred many times. The rearrangement uses TRBV11-2 and TRBJ1-6; no reliable D call. The ends were cut back, 6 bases at V and 3 bases at J, with 6 bases in the middle. CDR3 length: 13 amino acids. Germline CDR1 SGHAT, CDR2 FQNNGV. The CDR3 region is CASSRDYNSPLHF. The DNA of the CDR3 is TGTGCCAGCAGTAGGGACTATAATTCACCCCTCCACTTT. Variable domain in full (rest from reference TRBV11-2 and TRBJ1-6): EAGVAQSPRYKIIEKRQSVAFWCNPISGHATLYWYQQILGQGPKLLIQFQNNGVVDDSQLPKDRFSAERLKGVDSTLKIQPAKLEDSAVYLCASSRDYNSPLHFGNGTRLTVT.

Comment on this clonotype: A much larger clone differs from this one at a single base, so this may be a read error. The chain couples TRBV6-2 or TRBV6-3 to TRBJ2-6; D not certain. This CDR3 comprises 13 residues. Trimming took off 2 bases at V and 2 bases at J, with 1 base between the two ends. The germline V gene has CDR1 MNHEY and CDR2 SVGEGT. CDR3 protein: CASSYPGANVLTF. The CDR3 DNA sequence: TGTGCCAGCAGTTACCCTGGGGCCAACGTCCTGACTTTC.

Ten or more counts support this clonotype. The J gene is TRBJ1-1, the V gene TRBV27, with D possibly TRBD1 on 6 matching bases. The V end was cut by 6 bases, the J end by 1 base, with 18 bases between. The germline CDR1 and CDR2 sequences are MNHEY and SMNVEV (reference sequence). CDR3 length equals 16 residues. The CDR3 nucleotides read TGTGCCAGCAGCCCACTCTCCGGGACACAGAACACTGAAGCTTTCTTT. Protein sequence: CASSPLSGTQNTEAFF.

This clonotype was recorded at least ten times. V is TRBV7-8 and J is TRBJ1-1; 11 bases fit TRBD1. Germline V gene sequence: CDR1 SGHVS, CDR2 FQNEAQ. The length of the CDR3 is 14 residues. V dropped 6 bases and J dropped 3; count of bases not matched to a gene: 3. For the CDR3, the DNA is TGTGCCAGCAGTTCGGGACAGGGGGACACTGAAGCTTTCTTT. Protein product: CASSSGQGDTEAFF.

This clonotype has a handful of counts. V gene TRBV20-1 combines with J gene TRBJ1-2; D gene uncertain. This CDR3 contains 11 residues. V lost 6 bases and J lost 2, with 7 bases in between. CDR1 and CDR2 (germline): DFQATT, SNEGSKA (reference sequence). CDR3 sequence: CSAAVNYGYTF. The CDR3 region has the DNA TGCAGTGCGGCGGTAAACTATGGCTACACCTTC.

This clonotype has only a few counts. The chain links TRBV12-3 or TRBV12-4 to TRBJ1-5, with D maybe TRBD1 (5 bases). This CDR3 has 16 residues. V dropped 3 bases and J dropped 10 bases, with 22 bases sitting between them. The CDR3 reads CASSFGAGGVREPQHF. CDR3 DNA: TGTGCCAGCAGTTTTGGGGCAGGAGGGGTGAGGGAACCCCAGCATTTT.

This clonotype was seen ten or more times. V gene TRBV28 combines with J gene TRBJ2-5; 8 bases are shared with TRBD1. The germline V gene has CDR1 MDHEN and CDR2 SYDVKM. The V gene end was trimmed by 3 bases and the J gene end by 4 bases; junction bases not matched to a gene: 19. CDR3 length: 19 amino acids. CDR3 coding DNA: TGTGCCAGCAGTTTCCGACTAACCCAGGGGGCGAAGAGAGGAGAGACCCAGTACTTC. Its protein is CASSFRLTQGAKRGETQYF.

This clonotype was detected ten times or more. The rearrangement uses TRBV6-2 or TRBV6-3 and TRBJ1-5, with D possibly TRBD1 on 6 matching bases. Trimming took off 6 bases at V and 4 bases at J, with 13 bases between the two ends. The CDR3 runs 14 residues. Looked up from germline, CDR1 is MNHEY and CDR2 is SVGEGT. CDR3: CASRDPGQNQPQHF. For the CDR3, the DNA is TGTGCCAGCAGGGACCCTGGACAGAATCAGCCCCAGCATTTT.

The chain is built from TRBV10-1 and TRBJ2-1, with 9 bases identical to TRBD1. CDR3 length equals 14 residues. Per germline, CDR1 WNHNN and CDR2 SYGVQD (reference sequence). Trimming cost V 7 bases and J 4 bases; bases outside gene matches: 5. This chain's CDR3 is CASNPGQGYNEQFF. DNA of the CDR3: TGCGCCAGCAATCCGGGACAGGGTTACAATGAGCAGTTCTTC.

This clonotype was counted only a few times. V is TRBV6-1 and J is TRBJ2-1, with 14 bases that match TRBD2. This CDR3 region has 15 residues. Germline lookup yields CDR1 MNHNS and CDR2 SASEGT. The V and J ends lost 6 bases and 7 bases, in that order; junction bases with no gene match: 5. The CDR3 nucleotides are TGTGCCAGCAGAACCGGGACTAGCGGGAGTAATGAGCAGTTCTTC. It specifies CASRTGTSGSNEQFF.

This clonotype was detected a few times. The genes are TRBV6-2 or TRBV6-3 and TRBJ2-6, with a possible D match to TRBD1 (5 bases). The V and J ends lost 6 bases and 0 bases respectively, with 15 bases between them. The CDR3 is made up of 17 amino acids. Germline CDR1 is MNHEY and CDR2 is SVGEGT. Here the CDR3 reads CASRYRWAFSGANVLTF. In nucleotides, the CDR3 is TGTGCCAGCAGATACAGGTGGGCCTTCTCTGGGGCCAACGTCCTGACTTTC.